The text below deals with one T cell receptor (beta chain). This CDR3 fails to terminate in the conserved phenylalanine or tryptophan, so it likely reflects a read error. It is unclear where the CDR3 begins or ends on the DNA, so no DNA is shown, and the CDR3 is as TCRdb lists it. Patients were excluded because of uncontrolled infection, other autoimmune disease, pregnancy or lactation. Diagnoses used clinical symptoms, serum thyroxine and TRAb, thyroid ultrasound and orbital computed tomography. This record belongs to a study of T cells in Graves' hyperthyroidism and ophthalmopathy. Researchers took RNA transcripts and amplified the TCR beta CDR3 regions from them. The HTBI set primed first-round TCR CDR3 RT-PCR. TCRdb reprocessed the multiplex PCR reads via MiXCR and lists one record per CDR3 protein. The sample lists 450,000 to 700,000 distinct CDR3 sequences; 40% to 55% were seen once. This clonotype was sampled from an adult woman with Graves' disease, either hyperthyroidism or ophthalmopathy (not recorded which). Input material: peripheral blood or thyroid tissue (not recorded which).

The CDR3 sequence: CASSIPRGGQGNT. The chain recombines TRBV7-2 with TRBJ2-5; TRBD1 reflects the table's D call only, with no check against the DNA. Germline V lookup: CDR1 SGHTA, CDR2 FQGNSA. The CDR3 totals 13 residues, both ends included.